This TCR beta chain was sequenced in a study of metastatic and nonmetastatic thyroid tumors. Study summary: Repertoires from malignant and benign thyroid patients were compared across blood and tumor or nodule tissue.

Study-wide points: According to reports, the diversity of TCR beta was significantly higher in malignant thyroid tumors than in benign nodules, and this held in both blood and tumor samples.

Authors' methods: It was from CDR3 differences across clinicopathological groups that a distant-metastasis classifier for papillary thyroid cancer was built. TCRdb re-clonotyped the PCR reads via MiXCR. These V and J calls derive from TCRdb rather than the authors' analysis. The table has 30,000 to 35,000 clones, over 14% seen once. This clone was counted at least ten times. The antigen is unknown. Nobody among the patients had been given any treatment before thyroid surgery. Material: blood. This receptor was obtained from a male donor with papillary thyroid cancer or a benign thyroid nodule (not recorded which). Some clones in this sample may be carry-over from other donors' samples.

This CDR3 reads CASSFKQSGYTF. The CDR3 coding sequence is TGTGCCAGCAGTTTTAAACAATCTGGCTACACCTTC. This chain connects TRBV5-6 to TRBJ1-2; D is uncertain. The V end was cut by 5 bases, the J end by 7 bases, with 12 bases between. The CDR3 runs to 12 residues. In germline, CDR1 is SGHDT, CDR2 YYEEEE.